The clone carrying this T cell receptor beta chain has only a few counts. The antigen remains unidentified. The sample is drawn from a study of regulatory T cells in long-lasting Graves disease. General study points: Persistent Graves' cases showed lower TCR diversity than newly diagnosed cases. TRBV28, TRBJ1-2 and TRBJ2-5 were segments that persistent disease favored. Relative to new patients (roughly 970), persistent patients exhibited greater sharing of public clonotypes (around 3,000).

This CDR3 has 15 residues. Germline V gives CDR1 MNHEY, CDR2 SMNVEV (reference sequence). The ends were cut back, 2 bases at V and 6 bases at J, with 17 bases in the middle. Arm-PCR with iRepertoire HTBI primers amplified the CDR3 regions for these TCR beta libraries. Via MiXCR, TCRdb re-called the multiplex PCR reads, giving one row per CDR3 protein. Seen here are under 500,000 distinct CDR3 sequences, about 20% observed once, and the top ten hold about 8.3%. Documented time point: persistent/refractory GD, antithyroid drugs over 5 years with positive TRAb. Preparation of the TCR library used RNA extracted from PBMCs. Patients met American Thyroid Association criteria for Graves' disease.

Source: peripheral blood mononuclear cells (PBMCs), taken when the disease was refractory, from a patient treated with antithyroid drugs. The chain recombines TRBV27 with TRBJ2-7; D gene uncertain. The receptor was isolated from a female donor with Graves disease. The CDR3 sequence: CASSLGAPRLSEQYF. The CDR3 DNA reads TGTGCCAGCAGTTTAGGCGCGCCTCGTCTCTCCGAGCAGTACTTC.